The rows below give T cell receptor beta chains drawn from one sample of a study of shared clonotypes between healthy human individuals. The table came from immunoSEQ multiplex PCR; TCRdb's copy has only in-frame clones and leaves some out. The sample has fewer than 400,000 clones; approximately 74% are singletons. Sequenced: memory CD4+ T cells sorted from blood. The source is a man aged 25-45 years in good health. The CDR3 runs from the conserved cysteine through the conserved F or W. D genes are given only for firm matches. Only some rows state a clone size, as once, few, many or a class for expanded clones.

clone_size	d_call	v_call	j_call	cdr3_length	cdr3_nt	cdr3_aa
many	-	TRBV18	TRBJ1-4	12	TGTGCCAGCTCACCAGGACAGGAAAAACTGTTTTTT	CASSPGQEKLFF
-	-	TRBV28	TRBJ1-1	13	TGTGCCAGCAGACGGGACCTAGGGACTGAAGCTTTCTTT	CASRRDLGTEAFF
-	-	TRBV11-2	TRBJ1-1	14	TGTGCCAGCAGCCGAGGGGCTGATCGCACTGAAGCTTTCTTT	CASSRGADRTEAFF
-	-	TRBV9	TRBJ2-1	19	TGTGCCAGCAGCAACCGGGATAGAGGATTTTGGGCAGAAGGCAATGAGCAGTTCTTC	CASSNRDRGFWAEGNEQFF
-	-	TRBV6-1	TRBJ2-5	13	TGTGCCAGCAGTGAAGGGGAAGTAGGGACCCAGTACTTC	CASSEGEVGTQYF
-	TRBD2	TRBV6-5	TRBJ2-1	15	TGTGCCAGCAGTTCGCCGATGGAGCGGGAGGGTGAGCAGTTCTTC	CASSSPMEREGEQFF
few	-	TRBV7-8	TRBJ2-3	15	TGTGCCAGCAGCTCCCAGGTGACTAGCACAGATACGCAGTATTTT	CASSSQVTSTDTQYF
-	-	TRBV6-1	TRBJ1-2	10	TGTGCCAGCTCTCTAGGGGGCTACACCTTC	CASSLGGYTF
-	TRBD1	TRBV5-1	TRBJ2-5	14	TGCGCCAGCAGCTTGGGGACAGGGGAAGAGACCCAGTACTTC	CASSLGTGEETQYF
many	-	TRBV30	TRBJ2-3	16	TGTGCCTGGAGTGCCCACCTCAGGGGGGGCACAGATACGCAGTATTTT	CAWSAHLRGGTDTQYF
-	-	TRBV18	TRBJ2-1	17	TGTGCCAGCTCACCAATTGGCCCAAACCTTTTTTACAATGAGCAGTTCTTC	CASSPIGPNLFYNEQFF
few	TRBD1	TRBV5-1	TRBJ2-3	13	TGCGCCAGCAGCGGGGGACAGGGAGATACGCAGTATTTT	CASSGGQGDTQYF
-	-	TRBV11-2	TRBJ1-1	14	TGTGCCAGCAGCTTAGATGGCTCAGACACTGAAGCTTTCTTT	CASSLDGSDTEAFF
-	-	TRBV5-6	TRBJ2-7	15	TGTGCCAGCAGCTTGCTTAGCCCCGGGGTTTACGAGCAGTACTTC	CASSLLSPGVYEQYF
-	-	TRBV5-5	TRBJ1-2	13	TGTGCCAGCAGCCACGGGGGACACTATGGCTACACCTTC	CASSHGGHYGYTF
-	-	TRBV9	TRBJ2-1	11	TGTGCCAGCAGCGCGTCTAATGAGCAGTTCTTC	CASSASNEQFF
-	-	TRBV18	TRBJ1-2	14	TGTGCCAGCTCACCAGTACCGGGTTCAGATGGCTACACCTTC	CASSPVPGSDGYTF
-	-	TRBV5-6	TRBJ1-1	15	TGTGCCAGCATTCCGGGACACCTCCTGAACACTGAAGCTTTCTTT	CASIPGHLLNTEAFF
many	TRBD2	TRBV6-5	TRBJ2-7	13	TGTGCCAGCCTTCGGCGGGAGCCCTACGAGCAGTACTTC	CASLRREPYEQYF
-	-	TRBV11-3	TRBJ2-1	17	TGTGCCAGCAGCCCTAGCCCGGACAGTTTAAGGCCCAATGAGCAGTTCTTC	CASSPSPDSLRPNEQFF
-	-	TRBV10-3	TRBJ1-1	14	TGTGCCATCAGTGATAAGGGGTTGAACACTGAAGCTTTCTTT	CAISDKGLNTEAFF
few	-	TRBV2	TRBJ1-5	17	TGTGCCAGCAGTGAAAAGTCGGGCCGCTTTGGTGGACAGCCCCAGCATTTT	CASSEKSGRFGGQPQHF
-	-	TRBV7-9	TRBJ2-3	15	TGTGCCAGCAGCTTAGCGGGAGTTATCACAGATACGCAGTATTTT	CASSLAGVITDTQYF
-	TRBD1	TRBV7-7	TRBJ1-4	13	TGTGCTAGCAGTCGCGACAGGGACGAAAAACTGTTTTTT	CASSRDRDEKLFF
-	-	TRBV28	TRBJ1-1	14	TGTGCCAGCAGTCCCTTCCCGGGCCGTTGGGGAGCTTTCTTT	CASSPFPGRWGAFF
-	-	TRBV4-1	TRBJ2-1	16	TGCGCCAGCAGCCATTTCGGAACCCTCTCCTACAATGAGCAGTTCTTC	CASSHFGTLSYNEQFF
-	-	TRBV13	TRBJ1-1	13	TGTGCCAGCAGAGAGGGTACGTTCGATGAAGCTTTCTTT	CASREGTFDEAFF
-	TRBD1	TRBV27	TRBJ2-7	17	TGTGCCAGCAGTTTGGTACCTACAGGGGAAACCTCCTACGAGCAGTACTTC	CASSLVPTGETSYEQYF
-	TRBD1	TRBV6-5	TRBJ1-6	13	TGTGCCAGCACCTGGACAGGGGGTTCACCCCTCCACTTT	CASTWTGGSPLHF
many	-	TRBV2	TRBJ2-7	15	TGTGCCAGCAGGACCGGACAGGGGGACGGGACTAGCGACTTTTTC	CASRTGQGDGTSDFF
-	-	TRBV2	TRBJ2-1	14	TGTGCCAGCAGCGCCATGGTTTCTAGGAATGAGCAGTTCTTC	CASSAMVSRNEQFF
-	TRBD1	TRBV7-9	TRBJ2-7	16	TGTGCCAGCAGCTCGGCGGACAGGGGGACCACCTACGAGCAGTACTTC	CASSSADRGTTYEQYF
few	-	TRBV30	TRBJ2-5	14	TGTGCCTGGAGTGTAGGGGCGGGACAAGAGACCCAGTACTTC	CAWSVGAGQETQYF
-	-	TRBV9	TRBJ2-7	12	TGTGCCAGCAGCTCCTCTTCCTACGAGCAGTACTTC	CASSSSSYEQYF
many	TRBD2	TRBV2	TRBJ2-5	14	TGTGCCAGCAGTGCTCTAGCGGGGGGGGAGACCCAGTACTTC	CASSALAGGETQYF
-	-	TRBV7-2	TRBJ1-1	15	TGTGCCAGCAGCTCCCGCCGGACAGCCAACACTGAAGCTTTCTTT	CASSSRRTANTEAFF
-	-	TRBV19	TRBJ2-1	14	TGTGCCAGTACCCTGAGGGGCGTTTACAATGAGCAGTTCTTC	CASTLRGVYNEQFF
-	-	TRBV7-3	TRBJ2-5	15	TGTGCCAGCAGCCCGGATCCAGGGACAATGGAGACCCAGTACTTC	CASSPDPGTMETQYF
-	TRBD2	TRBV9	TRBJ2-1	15	TGTGCCAGCAGCGAGCTAGCGGCCTCGAGGAATGAGCAGTTCTTC	CASSELAASRNEQFF
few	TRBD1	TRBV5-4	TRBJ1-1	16	TGTGCCAGCAGCTTGGGACAGGGAGTAGTCGGCACTGAAGCTTTCTTT	CASSLGQGVVGTEAFF
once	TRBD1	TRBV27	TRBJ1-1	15	TGTGCCAGCAGGAATAGGGGGCTGGTGAACACTGAAGCTTTCTTT	CASRNRGLVNTEAFF
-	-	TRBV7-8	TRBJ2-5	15	TGTGCCAGCAGCTTAGGTGGTTTGGGGGAGGAGACCCAGTACTTC	CASSLGGLGEETQYF